Below, 9 T cell receptor beta chains from the same sample are listed, as sequenced in a study of OX40 agonist ivuxolimab in advanced cancers. TCRdb's table, derived via immunoSEQ multiplex PCR, lists solely in-frame clones and lacks some. The sample carries about 19,000 clones, over 80% recorded once. Sequences were derived from CD4+ or CD8+ T cells sorted from blood, sampled in a trial of the OX40 agonist ivuxolimab. These receptors were collected from an adult with an advanced solid tumor such as melanoma, head and neck, liver or kidney cancer.

The gene calls are TRBV6-4 and TRBJ2-1; D possibly corresponds to TRBD2 (5 bases). CDR3 size: 12 residues. Germline assignment: CDR1 MRHNA and CDR2 SNTAGT. Trimming pared 1 base from V and 9 bases from J, leaving 7 bases between. The CDR3 region has the DNA TGTGCCAGCAGTGACTTGGGGAGTGAGCAGTTCTTC. This gives the protein CASSDLGSEQFF.

V and J are TRBV7-9 and TRBJ2-2; 8 bases align to TRBD1. J lost 4 bases, V lost 5 bases, and 6 bases had no gene match. This CDR3 has 15 residues. The V gene's germline CDR1 is SEHNR and CDR2 FQNEAQ (reference sequence). The CDR3 reads CASSPQGAGTGELFF. For the CDR3, the DNA is TGTGCCAGCAGCCCCCAGGGGGCGGGCACCGGGGAGCTGTTTTTT.

The chain recombines TRBV28 with TRBJ2-2, with 9 bases lining up with TRBD1. The germline V gene has CDR1 MDHEN and CDR2 SYDVKM. V lost 8 bases, J lost 4 bases, and 11 bases stayed unmatched. The CDR3 totals 16 residues. The CDR3 sequence is CASADAGTGPTGELFF. In nucleotides, the CDR3 is TGTGCCAGCGCCGACGCCGGGACAGGGCCCACCGGGGAGCTGTTTTTT.

V and J are TRBV9 and TRBJ2-1, with 8 bases that match TRBD2. Germline trimming cut 0 bases from V and 3 bases from J; bases unmatched to any gene: 2. The CDR3 contains 15 residues. Germline V gene lookup returns CDR1 SGDLS and CDR2 YYNGEE. CDR3 loop: CASSVGGGIYNEQFF. The CDR3 bases are TGTGCCAGCAGCGTAGGCGGGGGGATCTACAATGAGCAGTTCTTC.

The chain uses TRBV9 and TRBJ2-2; 7 bases fit TRBD2. Germline V CDR1 and CDR2: SGDLS, YYNGEE. V was pared by 3 bases and J by 0 bases, with 2 bases of the junction left unmatched. The CDR3 spans 15 residues. This CDR3 reads CASSASGANTGELFF. The DNA of the CDR3 is TGTGCCAGCAGCGCCAGCGGGGCGAACACCGGGGAGCTGTTTTTT.

In DNA form, the CDR3 reads TGTGCCAGCAGCTCGTCTACAGGGCCGTACGAGCAGTACTTC. It specifies CASSSSTGPYEQYF. The chain has TRBV7-3 and TRBJ2-7, with a weak D call TRBD1 (6 bases). V was shortened by 4 bases and J by 4 bases, with 14 bases between the two germline ends. The CDR3 is made up of 14 amino acids. Looked up from germline, CDR1 is SGHTA and CDR2 is FQGTGA.

Remarks on this clone: The sample carries other DNA sequences with the same CDR3. The gene calls are TRBV10-3 and TRBJ2-7; 7 bases are a match to TRBD2. The trim removed 0 bases at V and 5 bases at J, leaving 1 base unmatched. Germline V gives CDR1 ENHRY, CDR2 SYGVKD. This CDR3 is 13 amino acids long. The CDR3, as DNA: TGTGCCATCAGTGAGTCTCGGGGGGACGAGCAGTACTTC. Translation: CAISESRGDEQYF.

The chain carries TRBV4-1 and TRBJ1-2; D uncertain. The CDR3 is 15 amino acids. Germline CDR1 MGHRA, CDR2 YSYEKL. V lost 1 base and J lost 6, with 15 bases in between. CDR3 protein: CASSQGPVKWDGYTF. In DNA form, the CDR3 reads TGCGCCAGCAGCCAAGGCCCCGTTAAGTGGGATGGCTACACCTTC.

This clone was observed once. This chain connects TRBV6-1 to TRBJ1-1; D ambiguous. CDR1 MNHNS and CDR2 SASEGT come from the germline V gene. CDR3 length: 14 residues. The ends were cut back, 2 bases at V and 6 bases at J, with 13 bases in the middle. CDR3 loop: CASSERTPGAEAFF. CDR3 bases: TGTGCCAGCAGTGAAAGGACCCCAGGCGCTGAAGCTTTCTTT.